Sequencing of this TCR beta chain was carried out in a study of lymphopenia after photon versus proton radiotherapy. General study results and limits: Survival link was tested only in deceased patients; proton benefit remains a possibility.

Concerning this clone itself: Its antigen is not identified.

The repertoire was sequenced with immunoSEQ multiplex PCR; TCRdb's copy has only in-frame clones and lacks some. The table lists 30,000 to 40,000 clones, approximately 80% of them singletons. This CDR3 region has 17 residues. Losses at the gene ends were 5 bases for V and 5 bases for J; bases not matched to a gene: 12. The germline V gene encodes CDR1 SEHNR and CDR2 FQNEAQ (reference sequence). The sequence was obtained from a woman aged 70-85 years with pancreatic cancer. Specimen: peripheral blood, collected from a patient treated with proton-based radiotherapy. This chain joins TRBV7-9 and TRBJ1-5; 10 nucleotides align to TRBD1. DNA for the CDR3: TGTGCCAGCAGCCGGGGACAGGGGAGTCTTGAAGATCAGCCCCAGCATTTT. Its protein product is CASSRGQGSLEDQPQHF. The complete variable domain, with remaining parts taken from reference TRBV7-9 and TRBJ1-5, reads DTGVSQNPRHKITKRGQNVTFRCDPISEHNRLYWYRQTLGQGPEFLTYFQNEAQLEKSRLLSDRFSAERPKGSFSTLEIQRTEQGDSAMYLCASSRGQGSLEDQPQHFGDGTRLSIL.